The T cell receptor (beta chain) described here comes from a study of molecular identifiers for immune sequencing clone quantification. The CDR3 is 19 residues long. The V gene's germline CDR1 is MNHEY and CDR2 SVGAGI. V shed 6 bases, J shed 1 base, and the junction held 17 bases outside the gene matches. As for this clonotype: Its specificity is not known.

Each CDR3 protein gets one entry after TCRdb re-called the PCR reads with MiXCR. The sample carries a few hundred thousand distinct CDR3 sequences, under 25% recorded once. Findings and limits, study-wide: Barcode collisions between identical TCR molecules could shrink estimates of highly expanded clone sizes.

The chain joins TRBV6-5 to TRBJ2-2, with 7 bases identical to TRBD2. The sample was naive CD8+ T cells from blood, with Jurkat cell RNA spiked in. This sample's subset: FACS-sorted CD8+CD4-CCR7+CD45RA+ naive T cells. The sequence was obtained from a human donor in good health. Some libraries in this study had Jurkat cell RNA spiked in. The CDR3 DNA is TGTGCCAGCAGCCCCCATCTCGGACTAGAGTCCCAGAACACCGGGGAGCTGTTTTTT. Translation: CASSPHLGLESQNTGELFF.